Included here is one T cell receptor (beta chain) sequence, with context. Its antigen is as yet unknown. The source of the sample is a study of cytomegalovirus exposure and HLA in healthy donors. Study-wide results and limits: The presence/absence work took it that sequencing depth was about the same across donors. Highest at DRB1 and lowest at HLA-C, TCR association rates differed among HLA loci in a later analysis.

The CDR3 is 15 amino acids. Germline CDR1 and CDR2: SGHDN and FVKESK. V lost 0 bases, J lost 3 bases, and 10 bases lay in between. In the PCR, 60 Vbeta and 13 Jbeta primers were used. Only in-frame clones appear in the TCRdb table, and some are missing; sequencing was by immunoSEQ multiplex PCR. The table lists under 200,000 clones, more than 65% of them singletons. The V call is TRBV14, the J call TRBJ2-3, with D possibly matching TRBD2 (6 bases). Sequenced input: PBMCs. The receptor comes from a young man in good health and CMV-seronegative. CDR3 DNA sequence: TGTGCCAGCAGCCAAGACGGGAGTATTACAGATACGCAGTATTTT. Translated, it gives CASSQDGSITDTQYF.